These 21 T cell receptor beta chains share one sample of origin, sequenced in a study of blood T cell repertoires in COVID-19. TCRdb's table, derived via immunoSEQ multiplex PCR, lists solely in-frame clones and lacks some. The sample records 400,000 or so clones, about 91% being singletons. Sequencing was carried out using peripheral blood. The receptors shown here come from a woman in her thirties or forties with COVID-19, enrolled during active disease.

This clone was counted a single time. This sequence joins TRBV27 and TRBJ2-1; 8 bases match TRBD1. The CDR3 consists of 15 residues. V lost 6 bases and J lost 1; bases outside the gene matches: 5. Germline lookup yields CDR1 MNHEY and CDR2 SMNVEV (reference sequence). In nucleotides, the CDR3 is TGTGCCAGCAGGCTAACAGGGGGGTCCTACAATGAGCAGTTCTTC. Its translation is CASRLTGGSYNEQFF.

V gene TRBV5-5 combines with J gene TRBJ1-6; the match to TRBD1 covers 7 bases. The CDR3 is made up of 18 amino acids. Germline CDR1 is SGHKS and CDR2 is YYEKEE (reference sequence). V lost 2 bases and J lost 5; bases outside the gene matches: 13. CDR3: CASSFVPLDRRDNSPLHF. The CDR3 coding sequence is TGTGCCAGCAGCTTTGTCCCCCTGGACAGGAGAGATAATTCACCCCTCCACTTT.

The rearrangement uses TRBV5-6 and TRBJ1-1; D not certain. Deletions cut 4 bases from V and 5 bases from J, with 15 bases between. CDR3 length equals 14 residues. The V gene's germline CDR1 is SGHDT and CDR2 YYEEEE. The CDR3 reads CASSTNRGRTEAFF. CDR3 bases: TGTGCCAGCAGCACAAACCGAGGGAGGACTGAAGCTTTCTTT. Complete variable domain (other parts from reference TRBV5-6 and TRBJ1-1): DAGVTQSPTHLIKTRGQQVTLRCSPKSGHDTVSWYQQALGQGPQFIFQYYEEEERQRGNFPDRFSGHQFPNYSSELNVNALLLGDSALYLCASSTNRGRTEAFFGQGTRLTVV.

This chain joins TRBV7-9 and TRBJ2-3; 7 nucleotides match TRBD1. CDR1 and CDR2 from the germline V gene are SEHNR and FQNEAQ (reference sequence). This CDR3 spans 19 amino acids. Germline trimming cut 4 bases from V and 6 bases from J; bases unmatched to any gene: 22. The chain's CDR3 is CASSSTGLRSLMAGDTQYF. The CDR3 DNA is TGTGCCAGCAGCTCGACAGGGTTAAGGTCCCTAATGGCAGGTGATACGCAGTATTTT.

The chain has TRBV28 and TRBJ1-1, with 7 bases matching TRBD1. V trimming: 3 bases; J trimming: 2 bases; junction bases outside the gene matches: 9. This CDR3 spans 16 amino acids. Germline V gives CDR1 MDHEN, CDR2 SYDVKM. In DNA form, the CDR3 reads TGTGCCAGCAGTTTGGGGCAGGGGGGCCCTAACACTGAAGCTTTCTTT. Translation: CASSLGQGGPNTEAFF.

CDR3 sequence (DNA): TGTGCCAGCAGAACCCCCCCCGGGACAGGGCTTAACTATGGCTACACCTTC. It encodes CASRTPPGTGLNYGYTF. The gene calls are TRBV28 and TRBJ1-2; 9 bases align to TRBD1. V shed 6 bases, J shed 1 base, and the junction held 12 bases outside the gene matches. The CDR3 is made up of 17 amino acids. Germline V gene sequence: CDR1 MDHEN, CDR2 SYDVKM.

The V gene is TRBV7-6, the J gene TRBJ1-5; unclear D gene. The CDR3 length is 20 residues. Germline V gene lookup returns CDR1 SGHVS and CDR2 FNYEAQ. Trimming shortened V by 2 bases and J by 0 bases, and 23 bases separated the two germline ends. The CDR3 loop is CASSLKGARPPLYSNQPQHF. CDR3 nucleotide sequence: TGTGCCAGCAGCTTAAAAGGTGCCAGGCCTCCCCTCTATAGCAATCAGCCCCAGCATTTT.

This sequence joins TRBV3-1 (or the pseudogene TRBV3-2) and TRBJ2-7, with 9 bases matching TRBD1. The J segment lost 5 bases and the V segment lost 0 bases, leaving 5 bases of the junction unmatched. The CDR3 has 15 residues. The germline V gene has CDR1 LGHDT and CDR2 YNNKEL (reference sequence). The chain's CDR3 is CASSQEGTGYDEQYF. The DNA of the CDR3 is TGTGCCAGCAGCCAAGAAGGGACAGGGTACGACGAGCAGTACTTC.

This rearrangement joins TRBV28 to TRBJ2-1; 15 bases fit TRBD2. Germline V gene sequence: CDR1 MDHEN, CDR2 SYDVKM. The V segment lost 7 bases and the J segment 9 bases; nucleotides outside the gene matches: 7. This CDR3 is built from 15 residues. The CDR3 loop reads CASTPWTSGRGEQFF. DNA for the CDR3: TGTGCCAGCACTCCTTGGACTAGCGGGAGGGGTGAGCAGTTCTTC. Full variable domain (missing parts from reference TRBV28 and TRBJ2-1): DVKVTQSSRYLVKRTGEKVFLECVQDMDHENMFWYRQDPGLGLRLIYFSYDVKMKEKGDIPEGYSVSREKKERFSLILESASTNQTSMYLCASTPWTSGRGEQFFGPGTRLTVL.

The chain carries TRBV30 and TRBJ2-3; 10 positions match TRBD1. The length of the CDR3 is 15 residues. CDR1 is GTSNPN and CDR2 is SVGIG in the germline V gene (reference sequence). The V segment lost 4 bases and the J segment 4 bases; nucleotides outside the gene matches: 8. The CDR3 coding sequence is TGTGCCTGGATGACACCGGGACAGGGGCCAGATACGCAGTATTTT. As protein: CAWMTPGQGPDTQYF.

This chain connects TRBV20-1 to TRBJ2-1, with TRBD1 identical over 8 bases. The J segment lost 7 bases and the V segment lost 3 bases, leaving 11 bases of the junction unmatched. Germline CDR1 reads DFQATT; CDR2 reads SNEGSKA (reference sequence). The CDR3 is 15 amino acids. CDR3 nucleotide sequence: TGCAGTGCTAGTCTGGCCAGGGGGCCGGGGAATGAGCAGTTCTTC. Amino acids: CSASLARGPGNEQFF.

In nucleotides, the CDR3 is TGTGCCAGCAGCCCCTGGACAGGGTTTGGAACTGAAGCTTTCTTT. This codes for CASSPWTGFGTEAFF. The rearrangement links TRBV5-6 to TRBJ1-1; TRBD1 agrees at 8 bases. J was trimmed by 5 bases and V by 4 bases; bases with no gene match: 10. The CDR3 totals 15 residues. Per germline, CDR1 SGHDT and CDR2 YYEEEE. Based on the CDR3 plus reference TRBV5-6 and TRBJ1-1, the full variable domain is DAGVTQSPTHLIKTRGQQVTLRCSPKSGHDTVSWYQQALGQGPQFIFQYYEEEERQRGNFPDRFSGHQFPNYSSELNVNALLLGDSALYLCASSPWTGFGTEAFFGQGTRLTVV.

This rearrangement joins TRBV5-1 to TRBJ1-1, with TRBD1 as a possible D gene (6 bases). Trimming stripped 1 base from V and 4 bases from J, with 11 bases between. This CDR3 is 14 amino acids long. CDR1 is SGHRS and CDR2 is YFSETQ in the germline V gene. In DNA, the CDR3 is TGCGCCAGCAGCTTGAGGGCCAGGGGCACTGAAGCTTTCTTT. Translated: CASSLRARGTEAFF.

V and J are TRBV4-3 and TRBJ2-4, with 9 bases aligning to TRBD1. Germline V gives CDR1 LGHNA, CDR2 YSLEER. The CDR3 is 16 amino acids. J lost 8 bases, V lost 4 bases, and 12 bases had no gene match. CDR3 amino acids: CASSRNLQGAGDIQYF. The CDR3 bases are TGCGCCAGCAGCCGGAACCTACAGGGGGCAGGGGACATTCAGTACTTC.

The chain employs TRBV5-4 and TRBJ2-1; 14 nucleotides line up with TRBD2. The CDR3 totals 15 residues. CDR1 is SGHNT, CDR2 YYREEE, per germline (reference sequence). Trimming removed 5 bases from V and 7 bases from J; junction bases left unmatched: 5. The CDR3 is CASSSGTSGSNEQFF. CDR3 sequence (DNA): TGTGCCAGCAGTTCTGGGACTAGCGGGAGTAATGAGCAGTTCTTC.

The chain recombines TRBV7-9 with TRBJ1-4; 7 positions agree with TRBD1. Looked up from germline, CDR1 is SEHNR and CDR2 is FQNEAQ (reference sequence). V shed 4 bases, J shed 3 bases, and the junction held 5 bases outside the gene matches. The CDR3 runs 15 residues. The CDR3 loop is CASSYHRGANEKLFF. CDR3 nucleotide sequence: TGTGCCAGCAGCTACCACAGGGGAGCTAATGAAAAACTGTTTTTT.

The chain is built from TRBV4-2 and TRBJ2-2, with D possibly TRBD2 on 5 matching bases. The V gene's germline CDR1 is LGHNA and CDR2 YNFKEQ. The CDR3 has 14 residues. Trimming cost V 1 base and J 7 bases, with 10 bases left between them. The CDR3 bases are TGTGCCAGCAGCCAAGGACGGGGAAACGGGGAGCTGTTTTTT. Translating gives CASSQGRGNGELFF.

This clone is a singleton in its sample. This sequence joins TRBV30 and TRBJ1-1; TRBD1 matches at 8 bases. Trimming cost V 2 bases and J 7 bases; bases outside gene matches: 15. The germline CDR1 and CDR2 sequences are GTSNPN and SVGIG (reference sequence). This CDR3 comprises 16 residues. The CDR3 sequence is CAWSLRLGTGKSEAFF. CDR3 DNA: TGTGCCTGGAGTCTTCGCCTCGGGACAGGTAAAAGTGAAGCTTTCTTT.

Turning to this clone: A read error may produce the germline difference seen at one junction end. This rearrangement joins TRBV19 to TRBJ1-5; D is unclear. Germline assignment: CDR1 LNHDA and CDR2 SQIVND (reference sequence). The length of the CDR3 is 14 residues. The DNA for the CDR3 is TGTGCCAGTAGGATAGGACGGGACAATCAGCCCCAGCATTTT. Translated, it gives CASRIGRDNQPQHF.

The chain couples TRBV5-1 to TRBJ2-1; the D gene is possibly TRBD2 (6 bases). Deletions cut 1 base from V and 6 bases from J, with 17 bases between. Per germline, CDR1 SGHRS and CDR2 YFSETQ. The CDR3 length is 16 residues. The CDR3 sequence is CASSLSRGGLSNEQFF. Here the CDR3 DNA reads TGCGCCAGCAGCTTGTCGCGGGGAGGTCTGAGCAATGAGCAGTTCTTC.

This clone has a single count. The J gene is TRBJ2-7, the V gene TRBV5-4, with 7 bases identical to TRBD1. CDR1 SGHNT and CDR2 YYREEE come from the germline V gene (reference sequence). V lost 2 bases and J lost 2; bases outside the gene matches: 4. CDR3 length: 14 residues. The CDR3 is CASSFGQAPYEQYF. In DNA form, the CDR3 reads TGTGCCAGCAGCTTCGGACAGGCCCCCTACGAGCAGTACTTC. Variable domain in full (rest from reference TRBV5-4 and TRBJ2-7): ETGVTQSPTHLIKTRGQQVTLRCSSQSGHNTVSWYQQALGQGPQFIFQYYREEENGRGNFPPRFSGLQFPNYSSELNVNALELDDSALYLCASSFGQAPYEQYFGPGTRLTVT.